This TCR beta chain was recovered during a study of blood T cell repertoires in COVID-19. Overall study: T cells, B-cell-depleted T cells, or PBMCs provided the cDNA or gDNA that served as material.

Only in-frame clones appear in the TCRdb table, and some are missing; sequencing was by immunoSEQ multiplex PCR. Among 300,000 to 400,000 clones listed, roughly 89% were seen once. CDR3 length: 14 amino acids. V lost 1 base and J lost 5, with 11 bases in between. Germline V gene data show CDR1 as LGHNA and CDR2 as YNFKEQ. The V and J genes are TRBV4-2 and TRBJ2-5; D is possibly TRBD2 (5 bases). Sequencing was performed on peripheral blood. The sequence was obtained from a man younger than 45 with COVID-19, enrolled during active disease. The CDR3 loop reads CASSQVPGGETQYF. The CDR3 nucleotides are TGTGCCAGCAGCCAAGTCCCGGGCGGGGAGACCCAGTACTTC.